The 22 T cell receptor beta chains given below trace back to one sample, sequenced in a study of cytomegalovirus exposure and HLA in healthy donors. The PCR had 60 Vbeta and 13 Jbeta primers. TCRdb's table, derived via immunoSEQ multiplex PCR, lists solely in-frame clones and lacks some. The sample contains about 120,000 clones, about 81% of which appear only once. The source material was PBMCs. The receptor set was obtained from a woman in her thirties or forties in good health and CMV-seropositive.

The V gene is TRBV12-5, the J gene TRBJ2-2; D is perhaps TRBD2 (6 bases). The germline CDR1 and CDR2 sequences are LGHNT and FRNRAP. The V and J ends lost 4 bases and 6 bases respectively, with 18 bases between them. This CDR3 spans 16 amino acids. The CDR3 protein is CASGSQGTPGAGELFF. The CDR3 DNA follows: TGTGCTAGTGGTTCTCAAGGGACTCCTGGGGCCGGGGAGCTGTTTTTT.

This chain joins TRBV7-8 and TRBJ2-5; 7 positions agree with TRBD2. The CDR3 consists of 15 residues. From germline, CDR1 is SGHVS and CDR2 FQNEAQ. V gave up 6 bases and J gave up 11 bases; unmatched junction bases: 18. The CDR3 region is CASSPPPGQAGEQYF. The DNA for the CDR3 is TGTGCCAGCAGTCCCCCGCCGGGCCAGGCGGGAGAGCAGTACTTC.

This chain links TRBV6-5 with TRBJ1-3; 7 bases agree with TRBD1. V gave up 6 bases and J gave up 3 bases; unmatched junction bases: 5. This CDR3 has 14 amino acids. Germline lookup yields CDR1 MNHEY and CDR2 SVGAGI. Here the CDR3 DNA reads TGTGCCAGCAGCACAGGGGTTGGTGGAAACACCATATATTTT. Amino acid sequence: CASSTGVGGNTIYF.

This rearrangement joins TRBV6-1 to TRBJ2-3; a weak D match, TRBD1 (6 bases). The germline V and J ends were trimmed by 8 bases and 3 bases, with 18 bases remaining between them. The CDR3 runs 15 residues. Germline V CDR1 and CDR2: MNHNS, SASEGT. CDR3 DNA: TGTGCCAGCTGTCTCAACAGGGCAGTAACAGATACGCAGTATTTT. Translating it yields CASCLNRAVTDTQYF.

This clone was counted a few times. This chain joins TRBV9 and TRBJ1-3, with unresolved D. The CDR3 has 16 residues. CDR1 is SGDLS, CDR2 YYNGEE, per germline. Between the trimmed V and J ends, which lost 0 bases and 0 bases, there was a span of 10 bases. CDR3 region: CASSVALRSSGNTIYF. DNA for the CDR3: TGTGCCAGCAGCGTAGCTCTCCGGTCCTCTGGAAACACCATATATTTT. Based on the CDR3 plus reference TRBV9 and TRBJ1-3, the full variable domain is DSGVTQTPKHLITATGQRVTLRCSPRSGDLSVYWYQQSLDQGLQFLIQYYNGEERAKGNILERFSAQQFPDLHSELNLSSLELGDSALYFCASSVALRSSGNTIYFGEGSWLTVV.

This clone showed up just a few times. The chain has TRBV6-1 and TRBJ1-5; D unresolved. This CDR3 has 14 amino acids. Trimming took off 7 bases at V and 0 bases at J, with 10 bases between the two ends. The V gene's germline CDR1 is MNHNS and CDR2 SASEGT. The CDR3 loop is CASKQMNSNQPQHF. The CDR3 DNA reads as TGTGCCAGCAAACAGATGAATAGCAATCAGCCCCAGCATTTT.

V gene TRBV7-3 combines with J gene TRBJ2-7; 7 bases align to TRBD1. Germline V gene sequence: CDR1 SGHTA, CDR2 FQGTGA. The CDR3 is 13 residues long. Trimming cost V 6 bases and J 4 bases; bases outside gene matches: 6. The CDR3 is CASSPGTEYEQYF. The CDR3 bases are TGTGCCAGCAGTCCCGGGACAGAATACGAGCAGTACTTC.

The V call is TRBV25-1, the J call TRBJ2-3; the D is unclear. Trimming stripped 3 bases from V and 2 bases from J, with 15 bases between. This CDR3 is built from 16 residues. CDR1 is MGHDK, CDR2 SYGVNS, per germline. The CDR3 bases are TGTGCCAGCAGTGACGGCAGAGCCCACTACACAGATACGCAGTATTTT. The encoded protein is CASSDGRAHYTDTQYF.

The chain combines TRBV7-2 with TRBJ1-4, with 7 bases that match TRBD1. In germline, CDR1 is SGHTA, CDR2 FQGNSA. The CDR3 runs 15 residues. After removal of 8 bases from V and 4 bases from J, the junction contained 10 bases not matched to a gene. The CDR3 here is CASGPRTGDNEKLFF. The DNA for the CDR3 is TGTGCCAGCGGCCCTAGGACAGGAGATAATGAAAAACTGTTTTTT.

J is TRBJ1-4 and V is TRBV30; 10 nucleotides line up with TRBD1. Losses at the gene ends were 2 bases for V and 8 bases for J; bases not matched to a gene: 5. The CDR3 contains 14 residues. Germline assignment: CDR1 GTSNPN and CDR2 SVGIG (reference sequence). The DNA for the CDR3 is TGTGCCTGGAGTAGCGGACAGGGGGGGGAAAAACTGTTTTTT. As protein: CAWSSGQGGEKLFF.

V gene TRBV30 combines with J gene TRBJ2-1; unclear D gene. Germline V gene sequence: CDR1 GTSNPN, CDR2 SVGIG (reference sequence). V lost 0 bases to trimming and J lost 2 bases, with 2 bases between them. This CDR3 contains 12 residues. The CDR3 protein is CAWSVTYNEQFF. For the CDR3, the DNA is TGTGCCTGGAGTGTTACCTACAATGAGCAGTTCTTC.

This chain links TRBV19 with TRBJ1-1; D gene unclear. Trimming removed 1 base at V and 10 bases at J, with 10 bases between. CDR3 length: 12 residues. Germline-derived CDR1 and CDR2 are LNHDA and SQIVND (reference sequence). CDR3 bases: TGTGCCAGTAGTATAGCTGGCAGAGGAGCTTTCTTT. Amino acids: CASSIAGRGAFF. Full variable domain (outside the CDR3, taken from reference TRBV19 and TRBJ1-1): DGGITQSPKYLFRKEGQNVTLSCEQNLNHDAMYWYRQDPGQGLRLIYYSQIVNDFQKGDIAEGYSVSREKKESFPLTVTSAQKNPTAFYLCASSIAGRGAFFGQGTRLTVV.

The table lists this clone with a few counts. The chain uses TRBV4-1 and TRBJ2-2; tentative D call: TRBD2 (6 bases). Between the trimmed V and J ends, which lost 0 bases and 7 bases, there was a span of 6 bases. Germline V gene data show CDR1 as MGHRA and CDR2 as YSYEKL. CDR3 length: 13 residues. CDR3 residues: CASSQEGGGELFF. CDR3 nucleotide sequence: TGCGCCAGCAGCCAAGAGGGAGGCGGGGAGCTGTTTTTT.

The rearrangement links TRBV7-6 to TRBJ1-4, with 10 bases lining up with TRBD1. Germline-derived CDR1 and CDR2 are SGHVS and FNYEAQ. The trim removed 2 bases at V and 6 bases at J, leaving 6 bases unmatched. This CDR3 has 16 amino acids. CDR3 loop: CASSLFPGTGDEKLFF. CDR3 coding DNA: TGTGCCAGCAGCTTATTTCCCGGGACAGGGGATGAAAAACTGTTTTTT.

The rearrangement links TRBV30 to TRBJ1-2; D is ambiguous. V was trimmed by 7 bases and J by 0 bases, leaving 15 bases between them. This CDR3 spans 14 amino acids. Germline CDR1 and CDR2: GTSNPN and SVGIG (reference sequence). DNA of the CDR3: TGTGCCTCGTGGGCCTCCCCACCTAACTATGGCTACACCTTC. It specifies CASWASPPNYGYTF.

This chain connects TRBV7-8 to TRBJ1-4; perhaps TRBD1 as D (6 bases). The V and J ends lost 4 bases and 7 bases respectively, with 13 bases between them. The CDR3 loop spans 14 amino acids. Germline V gene data show CDR1 as SGHVS and CDR2 as FQNEAQ. CDR3 loop: CASSSQGKGEKLFF. The CDR3 DNA reads TGTGCCAGCAGCTCACAGGGTAAAGGTGAAAAACTGTTTTTT.

V gene TRBV14 combines with J gene TRBJ1-1, with D perhaps matching TRBD1 (5 bases). The CDR3 consists of 16 residues. Germline CDR1 SGHDN, CDR2 FVKESK. V was clipped by 1 base and J by 5 bases, with 17 bases between them. The CDR3 is CASSQVRGSSGTEAFF. The CDR3, as DNA: TGTGCCAGCAGCCAAGTACGGGGGAGTAGCGGGACTGAAGCTTTCTTT.

This chain connects TRBV30 to TRBJ1-2, with TRBD1 as a possible D gene (6 bases). The CDR3 loop spans 15 amino acids. Germline values: CDR1 GTSNPN, CDR2 SVGIG (reference sequence). Trimming shortened V by 2 bases and J by 7 bases, and 20 bases separated the two germline ends. CDR3 loop: CAWSTYRQAIFGYTF. DNA for the CDR3: TGTGCCTGGAGTACATATCGACAGGCCATTTTTGGCTACACCTTC.

The CDR3 loop is CASSGFGGEKLFF. The CDR3 DNA is TGCGCCAGCAGCGGGTTCGGCGGCGAAAAACTGTTTTTT. The chain couples TRBV5-1 to TRBJ1-4; the D is unclear. The CDR3 loop spans 13 amino acids. The germline CDR1 and CDR2 sequences are SGHRS and YFSETQ. Trimming took off 4 bases at V and 8 bases at J, with 12 bases between the two ends.

This clone turned up a few times. J is TRBJ1-1 and V is TRBV19; D is uncertain. This CDR3 has 15 residues. Trimming left V 4 bases short and J 2 bases short, with 14 bases between. The V gene's germline CDR1 is LNHDA and CDR2 SQIVND (reference sequence). The CDR3 DNA reads TGTGCCAGTAGTACACCCCCGGGAGTTAACACTGAAGCTTTCTTT. Protein product: CASSTPPGVNTEAFF.

The rearrangement uses TRBV30 and TRBJ1-1, with D tentatively TRBD1 (5 bases). Germline CDR1 reads GTSNPN; CDR2 reads SVGIG (reference sequence). The V and J ends lost 5 bases and 0 bases respectively, with 10 bases between them. The CDR3 has 13 amino acids. The CDR3 nucleotides are TGTGCCTGGCGAAGACAGTTGAACACTGAAGCTTTCTTT. This codes for CAWRRQLNTEAFF.

This sequence joins TRBV21-1 and TRBJ2-1; the D call TRBD2 from the table was never checked on the DNA. TRBV21-1 counts as a pseudogene. The CDR3 covers 11 residues. DNA for the CDR3: TGTGCCAGCTTAAGCCGCCCGTTGAGATTCTTC. Translation: CASLSRPLRFF.